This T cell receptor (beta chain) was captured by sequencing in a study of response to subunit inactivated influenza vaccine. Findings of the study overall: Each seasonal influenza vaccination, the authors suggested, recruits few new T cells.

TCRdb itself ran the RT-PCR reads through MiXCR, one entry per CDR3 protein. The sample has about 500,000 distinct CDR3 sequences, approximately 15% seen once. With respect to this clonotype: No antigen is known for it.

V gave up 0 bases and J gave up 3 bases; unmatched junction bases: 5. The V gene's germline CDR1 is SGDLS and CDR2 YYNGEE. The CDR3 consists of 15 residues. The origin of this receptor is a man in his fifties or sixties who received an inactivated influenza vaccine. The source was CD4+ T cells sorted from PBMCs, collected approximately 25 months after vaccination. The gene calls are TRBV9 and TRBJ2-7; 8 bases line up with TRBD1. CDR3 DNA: TGTGCCAGCAGCGTAGCCGGACAGGGAGGCTACGAGCAGTACTTC. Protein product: CASSVAGQGGYEQYF.